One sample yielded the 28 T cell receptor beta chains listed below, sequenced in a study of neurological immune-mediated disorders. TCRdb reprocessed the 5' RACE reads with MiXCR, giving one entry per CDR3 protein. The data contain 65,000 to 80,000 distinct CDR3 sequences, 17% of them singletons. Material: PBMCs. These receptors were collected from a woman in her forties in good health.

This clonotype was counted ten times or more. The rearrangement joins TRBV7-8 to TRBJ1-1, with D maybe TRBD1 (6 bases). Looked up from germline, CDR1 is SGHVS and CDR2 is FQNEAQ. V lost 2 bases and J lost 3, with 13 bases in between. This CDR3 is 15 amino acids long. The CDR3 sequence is CASSLLGGLDTEAFF. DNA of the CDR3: TGTGCCAGCAGCTTATTGGGGGGGCTGGACACTGAAGCTTTCTTT.

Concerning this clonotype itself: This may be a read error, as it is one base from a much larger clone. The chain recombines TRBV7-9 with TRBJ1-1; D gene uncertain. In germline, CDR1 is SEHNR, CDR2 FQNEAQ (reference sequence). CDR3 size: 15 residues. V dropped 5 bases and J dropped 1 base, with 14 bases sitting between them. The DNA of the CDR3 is TGTGCCAGCAGCGAACCCGGGATGGAGAACACTGAAGCTTTCTTT. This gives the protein CASSEPGMENTEAFF.

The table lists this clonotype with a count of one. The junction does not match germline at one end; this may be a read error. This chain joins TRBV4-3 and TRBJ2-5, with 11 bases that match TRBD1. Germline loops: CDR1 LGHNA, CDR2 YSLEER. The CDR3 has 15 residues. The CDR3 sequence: CACSQGTGGRETQYF. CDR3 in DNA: TGCGCCTGCAGCCAAGGGACAGGGGGTAGAGAGACCCAGTACTTC.

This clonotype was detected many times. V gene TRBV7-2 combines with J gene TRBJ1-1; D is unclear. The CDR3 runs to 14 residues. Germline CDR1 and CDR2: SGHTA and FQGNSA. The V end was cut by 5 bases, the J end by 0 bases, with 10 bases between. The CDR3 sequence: CASSLRNLNTEAFF. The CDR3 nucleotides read TGTGCCAGCAGCCTTAGGAATCTGAACACTGAAGCTTTCTTT.

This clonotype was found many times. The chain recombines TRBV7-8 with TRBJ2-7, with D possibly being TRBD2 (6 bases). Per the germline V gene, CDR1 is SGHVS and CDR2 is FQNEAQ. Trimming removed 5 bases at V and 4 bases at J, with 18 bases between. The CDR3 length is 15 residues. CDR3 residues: CASSVSGVSAYEQYV. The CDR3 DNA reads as TGTGCCAGCAGCGTCTCGGGGGTCTCGGCTTACGAGCAGTACGTC.

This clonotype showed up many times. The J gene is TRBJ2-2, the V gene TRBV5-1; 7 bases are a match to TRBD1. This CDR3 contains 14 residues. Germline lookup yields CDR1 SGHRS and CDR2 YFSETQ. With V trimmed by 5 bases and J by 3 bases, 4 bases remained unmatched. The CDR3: CASSRTGDTGELFF. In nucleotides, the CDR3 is TGCGCCAGCAGTAGAACAGGGGACACCGGGGAGCTGTTTTTT.

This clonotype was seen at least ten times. CDR3 region: CASSLIAGIYNEQFF. CDR3 in DNA: TGTGCCAGCAGCTTAATAGCGGGGATCTACAATGAGCAGTTCTTC. The V gene is TRBV7-8, the J gene TRBJ2-1; the match to TRBD2 covers 8 bases. This CDR3 is built from 15 residues. The germline CDR1 and CDR2 sequences are SGHVS and FQNEAQ. V shed 2 bases, J shed 3 bases, and the junction held 3 bases outside the gene matches. The variable domain in full, with the rest retrieved from reference TRBV7-8 and TRBJ2-1, is GAGVSQSPRYKVAKRGQDVALRCDPISGHVSLFWYQQALGQGPEFLTYFQNEAQLDKSGLPSDRFFAERPEGSVSTLKIQRTQQEDSAVYLCASSLIAGIYNEQFFGPGTRLTVL.

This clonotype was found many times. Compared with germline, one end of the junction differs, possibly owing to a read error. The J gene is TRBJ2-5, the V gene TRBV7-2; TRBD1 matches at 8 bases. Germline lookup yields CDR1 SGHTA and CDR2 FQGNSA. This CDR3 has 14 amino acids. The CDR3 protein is CASSLATGEATQYF. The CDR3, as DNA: TGTGCCAGCAGCCTAGCGACAGGGGAAGCGACCCAGTACTTC.

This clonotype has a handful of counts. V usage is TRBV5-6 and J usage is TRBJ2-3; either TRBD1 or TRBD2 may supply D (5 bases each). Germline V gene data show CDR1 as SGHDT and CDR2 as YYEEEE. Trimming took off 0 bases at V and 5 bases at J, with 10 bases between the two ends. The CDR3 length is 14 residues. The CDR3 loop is CASSLVVGVDTQYF. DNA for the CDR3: TGTGCCAGCAGCTTGGTGGTGGGGGTAGATACGCAGTATTTT.

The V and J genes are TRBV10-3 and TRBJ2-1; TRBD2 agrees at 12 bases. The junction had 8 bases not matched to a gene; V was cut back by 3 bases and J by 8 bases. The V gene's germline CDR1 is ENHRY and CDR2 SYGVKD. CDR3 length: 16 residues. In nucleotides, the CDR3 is TGTGCCATCAGTGATTCGACTAGCGGGAGATGGTATGAGCAGTTCTTC. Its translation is CAISDSTSGRWYEQFF.

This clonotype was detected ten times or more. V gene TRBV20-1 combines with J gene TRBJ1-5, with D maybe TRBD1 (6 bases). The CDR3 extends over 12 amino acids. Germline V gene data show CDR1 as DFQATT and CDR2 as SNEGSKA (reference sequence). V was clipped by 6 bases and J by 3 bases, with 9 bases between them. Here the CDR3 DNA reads TGCAGTGCAGGGGGGGCCAATCAGCCCCAGCATTTT. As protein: CSAGGANQPQHF.

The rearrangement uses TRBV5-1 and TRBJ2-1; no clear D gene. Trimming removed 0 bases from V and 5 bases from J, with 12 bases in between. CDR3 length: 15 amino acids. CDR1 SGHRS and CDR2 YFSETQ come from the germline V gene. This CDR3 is CASSLVDSINNEQFF. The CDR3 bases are TGCGCCAGCAGCTTGGTCGATAGCATCAACAATGAGCAGTTCTTC.

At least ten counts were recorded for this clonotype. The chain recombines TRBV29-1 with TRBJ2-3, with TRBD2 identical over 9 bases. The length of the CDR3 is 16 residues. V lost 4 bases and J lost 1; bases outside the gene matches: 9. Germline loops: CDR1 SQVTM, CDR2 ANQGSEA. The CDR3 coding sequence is TGCAGCGTTGTTGGCATCGCGGGGGGGGGCACAGATACGCAGTATTTT. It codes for CSVVGIAGGGTDTQYF.

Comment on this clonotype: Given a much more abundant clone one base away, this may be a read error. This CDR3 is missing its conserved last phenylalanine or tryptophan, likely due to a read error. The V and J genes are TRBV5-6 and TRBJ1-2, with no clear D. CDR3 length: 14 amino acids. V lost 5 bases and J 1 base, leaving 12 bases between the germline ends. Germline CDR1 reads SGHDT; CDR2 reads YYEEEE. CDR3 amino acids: CASSNAGVNYGYTL. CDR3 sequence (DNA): TGTGCCAGCAGTAACGCCGGGGTTAACTATGGCTACACCTTA.

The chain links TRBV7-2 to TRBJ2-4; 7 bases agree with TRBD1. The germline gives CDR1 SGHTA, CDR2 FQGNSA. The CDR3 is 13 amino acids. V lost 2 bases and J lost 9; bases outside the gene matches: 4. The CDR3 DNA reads TGTGCCAGCAGCTTATGGGACAGAACCATTCAGTACTTC. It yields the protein CASSLWDRTIQYF.

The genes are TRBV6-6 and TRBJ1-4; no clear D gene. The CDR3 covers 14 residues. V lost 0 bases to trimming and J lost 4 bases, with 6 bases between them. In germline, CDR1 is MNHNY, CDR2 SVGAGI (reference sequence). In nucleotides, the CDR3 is TGTGCCAGCAGTTACTCGAGGGATAATGAAAAACTGTTTTTT. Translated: CASSYSRDNEKLFF.

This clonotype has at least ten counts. The CDR3 reads CSARFPFSERADTQYF. CDR3 nucleotide sequence: TGCAGTGCTAGGTTCCCCTTTAGTGAGAGGGCAGATACGCAGTATTTT. The rearrangement joins TRBV20-1 to TRBJ2-3, with D perhaps TRBD2 (5 bases). Germline V gives CDR1 DFQATT, CDR2 SNEGSKA (reference sequence). V shed 3 bases and J shed 4 bases, with 20 bases lying between them. The CDR3 extends over 16 amino acids.

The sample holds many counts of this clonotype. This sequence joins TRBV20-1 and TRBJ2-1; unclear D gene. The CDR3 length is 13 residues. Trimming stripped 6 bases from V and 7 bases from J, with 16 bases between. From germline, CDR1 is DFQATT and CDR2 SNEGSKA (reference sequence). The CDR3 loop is CSAQGRMGNEQFF. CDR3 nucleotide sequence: TGCAGTGCCCAAGGACGCATGGGGAATGAGCAGTTCTTC.

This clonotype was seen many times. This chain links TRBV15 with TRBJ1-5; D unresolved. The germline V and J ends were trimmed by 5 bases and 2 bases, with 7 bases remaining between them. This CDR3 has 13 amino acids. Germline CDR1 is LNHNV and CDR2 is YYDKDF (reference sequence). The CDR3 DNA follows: TGTGCCACCAGCCCCGTGGGCAATCAGCCCCAGCATTTT. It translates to CATSPVGNQPQHF.

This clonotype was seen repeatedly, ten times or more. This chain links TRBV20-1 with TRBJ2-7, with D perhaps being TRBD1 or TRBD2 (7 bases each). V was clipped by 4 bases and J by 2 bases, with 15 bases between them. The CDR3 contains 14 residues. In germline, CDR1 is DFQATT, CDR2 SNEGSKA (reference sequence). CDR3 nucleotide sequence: TGCAGTGCTACTCAGGGGGGGGCCCCCTACGAGCAGTACTTC. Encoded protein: CSATQGGAPYEQYF.

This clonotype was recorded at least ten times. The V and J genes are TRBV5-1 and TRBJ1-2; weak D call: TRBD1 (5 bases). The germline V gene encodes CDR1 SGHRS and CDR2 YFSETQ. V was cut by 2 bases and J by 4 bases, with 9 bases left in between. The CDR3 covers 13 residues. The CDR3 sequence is CASSLGALYGYTF. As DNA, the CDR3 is TGCGCCAGCAGCTTAGGGGCACTCTATGGCTACACCTTC.

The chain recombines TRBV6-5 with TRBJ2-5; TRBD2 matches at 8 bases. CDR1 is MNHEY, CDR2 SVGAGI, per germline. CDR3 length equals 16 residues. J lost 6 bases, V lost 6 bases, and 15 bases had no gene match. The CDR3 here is CASRRVKAGGGKTQYF. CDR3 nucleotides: TGTGCCAGCAGGAGGGTGAAGGCGGGGGGCGGAAAGACCCAGTACTTC.

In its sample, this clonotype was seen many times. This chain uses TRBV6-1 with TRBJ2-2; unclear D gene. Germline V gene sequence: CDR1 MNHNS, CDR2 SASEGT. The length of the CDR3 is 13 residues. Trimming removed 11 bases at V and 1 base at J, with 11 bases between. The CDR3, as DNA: TGTGCCTCCCCGGCGGTGAACACCGGGGAGCTGTTTTTT. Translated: CASPAVNTGELFF.

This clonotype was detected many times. The DNA of the CDR3 is TGTGCCAGCTCACCAGCGGTGCGGACTGAAGCTTTCTTT. This gives the protein CASSPAVRTEAFF. The V gene is TRBV18, the J gene TRBJ1-1; unclear D gene. V was cut by 2 bases and J by 5 bases, with 9 bases left in between. CDR3 size: 13 residues. Germline V gene sequence: CDR1 KGHSH, CDR2 LQKENI.

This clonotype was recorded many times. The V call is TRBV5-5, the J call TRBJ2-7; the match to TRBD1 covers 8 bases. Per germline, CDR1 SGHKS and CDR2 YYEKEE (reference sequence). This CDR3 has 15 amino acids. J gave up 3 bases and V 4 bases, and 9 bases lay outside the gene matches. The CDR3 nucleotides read TGTGCCAGCAGCGCTGACAGGGGAATTCTCTACGAGCAGTACTTC. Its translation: CASSADRGILYEQYF.

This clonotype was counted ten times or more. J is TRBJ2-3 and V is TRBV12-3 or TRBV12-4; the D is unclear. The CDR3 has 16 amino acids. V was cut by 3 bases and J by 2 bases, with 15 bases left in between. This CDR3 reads CASSLPPYLNTDTQYF. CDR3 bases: TGTGCCAGCAGTTTGCCCCCTTATCTAAACACAGATACGCAGTATTTT.

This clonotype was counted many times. Here the CDR3 reads CSARDPGTSGGTDEQYF. The DNA for the CDR3 is TGCAGTGCTAGAGATCCTGGGACTAGCGGGGGGACGGACGAGCAGTACTTC. The chain links TRBV20-1 to TRBJ2-7; 15 bases line up with TRBD2. CDR3 length: 17 amino acids. CDR1 and CDR2 (germline): DFQATT, SNEGSKA (reference sequence). Germline trimming cut 0 bases from V and 5 bases from J; bases unmatched to any gene: 8.

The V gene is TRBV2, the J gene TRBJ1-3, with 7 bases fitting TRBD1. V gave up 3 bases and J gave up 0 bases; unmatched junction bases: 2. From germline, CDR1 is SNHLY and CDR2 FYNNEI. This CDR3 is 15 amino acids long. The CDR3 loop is CASSEDRTSGNTIYF. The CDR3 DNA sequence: TGTGCCAGCAGTGAGGACAGGACCTCTGGAAACACCATATATTTT.